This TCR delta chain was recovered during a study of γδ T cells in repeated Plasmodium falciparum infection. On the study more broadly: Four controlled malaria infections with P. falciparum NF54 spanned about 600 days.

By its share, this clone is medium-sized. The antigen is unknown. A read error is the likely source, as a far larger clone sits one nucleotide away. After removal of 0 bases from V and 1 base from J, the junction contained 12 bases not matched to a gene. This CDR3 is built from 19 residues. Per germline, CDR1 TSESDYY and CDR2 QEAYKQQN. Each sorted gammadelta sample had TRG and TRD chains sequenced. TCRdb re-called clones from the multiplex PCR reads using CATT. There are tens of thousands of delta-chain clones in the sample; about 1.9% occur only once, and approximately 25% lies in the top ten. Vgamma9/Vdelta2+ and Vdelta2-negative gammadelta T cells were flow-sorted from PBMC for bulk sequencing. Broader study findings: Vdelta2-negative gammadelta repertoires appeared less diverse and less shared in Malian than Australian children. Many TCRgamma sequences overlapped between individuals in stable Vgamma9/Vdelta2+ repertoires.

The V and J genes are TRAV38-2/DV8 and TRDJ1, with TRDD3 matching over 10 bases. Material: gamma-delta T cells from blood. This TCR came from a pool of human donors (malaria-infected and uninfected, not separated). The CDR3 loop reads CAYRSASLLGDLCTDKLIF. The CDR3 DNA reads TGTGCTTATAGGAGCGCGAGCCTACTGGGGGATCTCTGCACCGATAAACTCATCTTT.